A selection of T cell receptor beta chains follows, all from one sample in a study of T cells in Graves' hyperthyroidism and ophthalmopathy. MiXCR was run by TCRdb on the multiplex PCR reads, yielding one entry per CDR3 protein. The data show about 410,000 distinct CDR3 sequences, roughly 15% seen once. Sequences were obtained from blood. The source of these receptors is a man aged 18 to 35 with Graves' ophthalmopathy. CDR3s include the opening cysteine and the closing phenylalanine or tryptophan. D genes are given only for firm matches. The listing skips clone size in some rows; elsewhere it reads once, few, many or a size class.

D,V,size,J,DNA,CDR3
TRBD1,TRBV5-1,many,TRBJ2-7,TGCGCCAGCAGCCCCGGGACAGGGGCCCGTGACGAGCAGTACTTC,CASSPGTGARDEQYF
-,TRBV7-3,-,TRBJ2-5,TGTGCCAGTCTGTTTGGGCAGCAAGAGACCCAGTACTTC,CASLFGQQETQYF
-,TRBV12-3/TRBV12-4,many,TRBJ2-5,TGTGCCAGCAGTTTAGCGAGATCCGGGGGTCGGGAGACCCAGTACTTC,CASSLARSGGRETQYF
TRBD2,TRBV6-1,many,TRBJ2-1,TGTGCCAGCAGTGAAACCCGACTAGCGGGAGTGGATGAGCAGTTCTTC,CASSETRLAGVDEQFF
-,TRBV4-1,few,TRBJ1-1,TGCGCCAGCAGCCACGTCGGACACCCTCTCACTGAAGCTTTCTTT,CASSHVGHPLTEAFF
TRBD2,TRBV7-8,-,TRBJ2-1,TGTGCCAGCAGCTTTAGCGGGGGCCGCCCATACAATGAGCAGTTCTTC,CASSFSGGRPYNEQFF
-,TRBV11-2,many,TRBJ2-7,TGTGCCAGCAGCTTCGATCCGGCAGGGTCCTACGAGCAGTACTTC,CASSFDPAGSYEQYF
-,TRBV7-2,-,TRBJ2-3,TGTGCCTTAGGGGGGGAGACGCAGTATTTT,CALGGETQYF
-,TRBV20-1,many,TRBJ2-7,TGCAGTGCAACCAGGGGGGGGACGGGCGACTACGAGCAGTACTTC,CSATRGGTGDYEQYF
-,TRBV4-1,many,TRBJ1-6,TGCGCCAGCAGCCCGTGGACGGAGAATTCACCCCTCCACTTT,CASSPWTENSPLHF
-,TRBV6-5,-,TRBJ2-6,TGTGCCAGCAGTTTCAACAGGGAAGGCTCTGGGGCCAACGTCCTGACTTTC,CASSFNREGSGANVLTF
-,TRBV14,few,TRBJ2-5,TGTGCCAGCAGCCAAGAAACAGGACCTCAGGAGACCCAGTACTTC,CASSQETGPQETQYF
-,TRBV12-3/TRBV12-4,many,TRBJ2-5,TGTGCCAGCAGTCAGGGACACCTCCAAGAGACCCAGTACTTC,CASSQGHLQETQYF
TRBD1,TRBV29-1,many,TRBJ1-2,TGCAGCGTGGGGACAGGGGGCAACTATGGCTACACCTTC,CSVGTGGNYGYTF
TRBD1,TRBV6-2/TRBV6-3,many,TRBJ1-1,TGTGCCAGCACCTGGACAGGGAGGACTGAAGCTTTCTTT,CASTWTGRTEAFF
-,TRBV12-3/TRBV12-4,many,TRBJ1-1,TGTGCCAGCAGTAGCTTGGGGGGATGGACTGAAGCTTTCTTT,CASSSLGGWTEAFF
TRBD2,TRBV19,few,TRBJ2-1,TGTGCCAGTAGTATAGTTCCTAGCGGGAAAGGTGAGCAGTTCTTC,CASSIVPSGKGEQFF
-,TRBV20-1,few,TRBJ2-1,TGCAGTGCTAAGGGCGGGAAGGTTGAGCAGTTCTTC,CSAKGGKVEQFF
-,TRBV24-1,many,TRBJ2-7,TGTGCCACCAGTGATGCATACGAGCAGTACTTC,CATSDAYEQYF
TRBD2,TRBV20-1,many,TRBJ2-1,TGCACAGGACTAGCTGGGTACAATGAGCAGTTCTTC,CTGLAGYNEQFF
-,TRBV6-1,few,TRBJ1-5,TGTGCCAGCAGTTCCCAGGAGGTAAGGGTTGGGCAGCCCCAGCATTTT,CASSSQEVRVGQPQHF
TRBD1,TRBV2,many,TRBJ1-1,TGTGCCAGCAGATCTACAGGGGGGGCGACTGAAGCTTTCTTT,CASRSTGGATEAFF
TRBD1,TRBV7-9,many,TRBJ2-7,TGTGCCAGCAGCTGGACAGGGGGCTCCTACGAGCAGTACTTC,CASSWTGGSYEQYF
TRBD1,TRBV24-1,many,TRBJ1-1,TGTGCCACCAGTGACTCCGGGACAGGGAACACTGAAGCTTTCTTT,CATSDSGTGNTEAFF
TRBD2,TRBV20-1,many,TRBJ2-3,TGCAGTGCTCTCGGGACTAGCGGCACAGATACGCAGTATTTT,CSALGTSGTDTQYF
TRBD1,TRBV7-9,many,TRBJ1-6,TGTGCCAGCAGCTCGGGGACAGGGGACAATTCACCCCTCCACTTT,CASSSGTGDNSPLHF
-,TRBV6-2/TRBV6-3,many,TRBJ2-1,TGTGCCAGCAGTGCTGAGGGCCGGAGGAATGAGCAGTTCTTC,CASSAEGRRNEQFF
-,TRBV4-1,-,TRBJ1-2,TGCGCCAGCAGCCAAGCCGGGACCCCAACAGAGGGCTACACCTTC,CASSQAGTPTEGYTF
TRBD1,TRBV5-1,many,TRBJ1-1,TGCGCCAGCAGCTTGGCCTCGGACAGGGGGTACAATGAAGCTTTCTTT,CASSLASDRGYNEAFF
TRBD1,TRBV5-1,many,TRBJ1-1,TGCGCCAGCAGCTCCAGGGGGGACCGGAACACTGAAGCTTTCTTT,CASSSRGDRNTEAFF
-,TRBV11-2,many,TRBJ2-1,TGTGCCAGCAGCGGTTTGAGCTCCTACAATGAGCAGTTCTTC,CASSGLSSYNEQFF
-,TRBV2,many,TRBJ2-7,TGTGCCAGCAGCGAGCCTTGGCAGCGGCGTTACGAGCAGTACTTC,CASSEPWQRRYEQYF
TRBD1,TRBV30,-,TRBJ2-1,TGTGCCTGGAGTGTTAGGGACAGGGACAATGAGCAGTTCTTC,CAWSVRDRDNEQFF
-,TRBV5-1,many,TRBJ2-2,TGCGCCAGCAGGGGCACCGGGGAGCTGTTTTTT,CASRGTGELFF
-,TRBV11-2,-,TRBJ2-1,TGTGCCAGCAGCTTAGGGCTAGCGACTTACAATGAGCAGTTCTTC,CASSLGLATYNEQFF
-,TRBV10-3,many,TRBJ2-7,TGTGCCATCAGTGAGGACAGTGGGAGCGAGCAGTACTTC,CAISEDSGSEQYF
-,TRBV7-2,-,TRBJ2-5,TGTGCCAGCAGCTTAGGTGGGCGGTATGAAGAGACCCAGTACTTC,CASSLGGRYEETQYF
TRBD2,TRBV5-1,few,TRBJ2-7,TGCGCCGGCAGCTCCGGGACTAGTCTCTACGAGCAGTACTTC,CAGSSGTSLYEQYF
TRBD1,TRBV6-2/TRBV6-3,-,TRBJ1-1,TGTGCCAGCAGCGAAACGACAGGGCGCGGTGAAGCTTTCTTT,CASSETTGRGEAFF
-,TRBV10-3,-,TRBJ2-1,TGTGCCATCAAGGGACGGGGGAACAATGAGCAGTTCTTC,CAIKGRGNNEQFF
-,TRBV6-6,few,TRBJ2-7,TGTGCCAGCAGTTACGGACAGAGCTCCTACGAGCAGTACTTC,CASSYGQSSYEQYF
-,TRBV4-2,many,TRBJ1-2,TGTGCCAGCAGCCAAGAACAGGACTATGGCTACACCTTC,CASSQEQDYGYTF